These T cell receptor beta chains were read from a single sample in a study of spatial heterogeneity in lung cancer. TCRdb recomputed calls from the 5' RACE reads with MiXCR, one row per CDR3 protein. The sample includes about 9,900 distinct CDR3 sequences, 6.3% of them seen just once. Sequenced material: lung tumor tissue, taken at surgery. These receptor sequences come from a female donor with early-stage non-small cell lung cancer. Both conserved end residues are part of each CDR3. The D gene is left open where the match is weak. Only some rows state a clone size, as once, few, many or a class for expanded clones.

v_call,j_call,d_call,clone_size,cdr3_nt,cdr3_aa
TRBV6-6,TRBJ2-7,TRBD2,many,TGTGCCAGCAGTTCTAGCGGGAGTACGGGAGAGCAGTACTTC,CASSSSGSTGEQYF
TRBV7-3,TRBJ2-1,-,many,TGTGCCAGCAGGCGAGGTGGTGCCAGGATCAATGAGCAGTTCTTC,CASRRGGARINEQFF
TRBV6-5,TRBJ2-7,TRBD1,many,TGTGCCAGCGCACCGGGACAGGGGGCATTAGGAGGCTCCTACGAGCAGTACTTC,CASAPGQGALGGSYEQYF
TRBV7-2,TRBJ2-2,-,few,TGTGCCAGCAGCACCCGTGGGGCCGGGGAGCTGTTTTTT,CASSTRGAGELFF
TRBV6-5,TRBJ1-2,-,medium-sized,TGTGCCAGCAGGAGGGACGGGACCTATGGCTACACCTTC,CASRRDGTYGYTF
TRBV5-5,TRBJ1-6,-,-,TGTGCCAGCAGCGCTTCAGGGGATTCACCCCTCCACTTT,CASSASGDSPLHF
TRBV19,TRBJ1-5,TRBD1,-,TGTGCCAGTAGTGGACCTGGTGGACAGGGTTCCTATCAGCCCCAGCATTTT,CASSGPGGQGSYQPQHF
TRBV7-8,TRBJ2-6,TRBD1,many,TGTGCCAGCAGCTTGGACCAGGGGGCTGGGGCCAACGTCCTGACTTTC,CASSLDQGAGANVLTF
TRBV10-3,TRBJ2-5,TRBD2,few,TGTGCCATCAGCCACGGACTAGCGGGGGGCCAAGAGACCCAGTACTTC,CAISHGLAGGQETQYF
TRBV7-6,TRBJ2-3,TRBD2,-,TGTGCCAGCAGCACGACCGGGACTAGCACAGATACGCTGTATTTT,CASSTTGTSTDTLYF
TRBV6-5,TRBJ2-1,-,medium-sized,TGTGCCAGCAGTCCGCCGGGACGGTGGAATGAGCAGTTCTTC,CASSPPGRWNEQFF
TRBV3-1,TRBJ1-1,-,few,TGTGCCAGCAGCCTCAGGGAGGAGGCTGAAGCTTTCTTT,CASSLREEAEAFF
TRBV6-1,TRBJ2-2,-,medium-sized,TGTGCCAGCAGTGTAGCCGACCTCGCGAACACCGGGGAGCTGTTTTTT,CASSVADLANTGELFF
TRBV18,TRBJ1-1,-,medium-sized,TGTGCCAGCTCACCGCTTCTAGACACTGAAGCTTTCTTT,CASSPLLDTEAFF
TRBV20-1,TRBJ1-1,-,many,TGCAGTGCTAGATATCGTGGGCTTACGAACACTGAAGCTTTCTTT,CSARYRGLTNTEAFF
TRBV5-1,TRBJ2-2,-,many,TGCGCCAGCAGCTTGGCGACCGTGAACACCGGGGAGCTGTTTTTT,CASSLATVNTGELFF
TRBV5-4,TRBJ1-4,-,medium-sized,TGTGCCAGCAGCTTAACAGGAGACGCAACTAATGAAAAACTGTTTTTT,CASSLTGDATNEKLFF
TRBV30,TRBJ2-3,-,few,TGTGCCTGGACAACCCCCAGAACCACCGCAGATACGCAGTATTTT,CAWTTPRTTADTQYF
TRBV5-1,TRBJ2-5,TRBD2,few,TGCGCCAGCAGCCACCCCTTAGCGGGAGAGACCCAGTACTTC,CASSHPLAGETQYF
TRBV29-1,TRBJ1-4,-,few,TGCAGCGTGGCCCCGGCTGGGGGGGAAAAACTGTTTTTT,CSVAPAGGEKLFF
TRBV9,TRBJ2-1,-,few,TGTGCCAGCAGCCCGGGACCCTTCTATGAGCAGTTCTTC,CASSPGPFYEQFF
TRBV15,TRBJ2-7,-,-,TGTGCCACCAGCAGAGGAGAAAATAGGGAGCAGTACTTC,CATSRGENREQYF
TRBV9,TRBJ2-1,-,-,TGTGCCAGCAGCGAAGACAGTAGCTCCTACAATGAGCAGTTCTTC,CASSEDSSSYNEQFF
TRBV19,TRBJ1-6,-,few,TGTGCCAGCGCAGGGAGCTCCTATAATTCACCCCTCCACTTT,CASAGSSYNSPLHF
TRBV3-1,TRBJ2-1,-,few,TGTGCCAGCAGCCAAGAGGCCCGGGATGAGCAGTTCTTC,CASSQEARDEQFF
TRBV5-6,TRBJ2-2,-,-,TGTGCCAGCACCCTAGTCGGAGGGGCGAACACCGGGGAGCTGTTTTTT,CASTLVGGANTGELFF
TRBV9,TRBJ2-1,-,medium-sized,TGTGCCAGCAGCGTAGGCGGGACCTACAATGAGCAGTTCTTC,CASSVGGTYNEQFF
TRBV7-3,TRBJ2-2,-,many,TGTGCCAGCAGCTTATCTCTGGGGAAAACCGGGGAGCTGTTTTTT,CASSLSLGKTGELFF
TRBV7-2,TRBJ1-3,-,few,TGTGCCAGCAGTCGGGACACCTCTGGAAACACCATATATTTT,CASSRDTSGNTIYF
TRBV7-2,TRBJ2-3,-,few,TGTGCCAGCAGCTTAGCCACCCTCGTGGGGGATACGCAGTATTTT,CASSLATLVGDTQYF
TRBV18,TRBJ1-5,-,many,TGTGCCAGCTCACCGGCGGGCCATCAGCCCCAGCATTTT,CASSPAGHQPQHF
TRBV15,TRBJ2-3,TRBD2,medium-sized,TGTGCCACCAGCAGAGACCTAGCGGGAACAGATACGCAGTATTTT,CATSRDLAGTDTQYF
TRBV4-3,TRBJ2-5,TRBD2,few,TGCGCCAGCAGCCAAGTCGTTAGCGGGAGCGGAGAGACCCAGTACTTC,CASSQVVSGSGETQYF
TRBV28,TRBJ2-3,-,-,TGTGCCAGCAGTTTATGGGGGGGTACAGATACGCAGTATTTT,CASSLWGGTDTQYF
TRBV11-2,TRBJ2-5,TRBD2,medium-sized,TGTGCCAGCAGCCCCTCGACTAGCGGGGGGGCGAGAGAGACCCAGTACTTC,CASSPSTSGGARETQYF
TRBV12-3/TRBV12-4,TRBJ2-5,TRBD2,many,TGTGCCAGCAGTCCCGGACTAGCGGGGGGGCAAGACGTGATAGGGACCCAGTACTTC,CASSPGLAGGQDVIGTQYF
TRBV20-1,TRBJ2-1,TRBD1,medium-sized,TGCAGTGCGGGTAGAACAGGGGGCGGGCAGTTCTTC,CSAGRTGGGQFF